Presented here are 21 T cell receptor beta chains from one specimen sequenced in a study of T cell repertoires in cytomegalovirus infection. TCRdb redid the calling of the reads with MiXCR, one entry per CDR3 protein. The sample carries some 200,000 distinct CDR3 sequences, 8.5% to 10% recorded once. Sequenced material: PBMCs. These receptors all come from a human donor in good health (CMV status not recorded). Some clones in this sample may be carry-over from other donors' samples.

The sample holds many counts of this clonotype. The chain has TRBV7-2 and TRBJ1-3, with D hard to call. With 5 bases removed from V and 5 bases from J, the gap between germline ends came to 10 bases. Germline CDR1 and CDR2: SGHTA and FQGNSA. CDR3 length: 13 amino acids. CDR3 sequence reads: CASSGNSRNTIYF. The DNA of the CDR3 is TGTGCCAGCAGCGGAAACAGCAGAAACACCATATATTTT.

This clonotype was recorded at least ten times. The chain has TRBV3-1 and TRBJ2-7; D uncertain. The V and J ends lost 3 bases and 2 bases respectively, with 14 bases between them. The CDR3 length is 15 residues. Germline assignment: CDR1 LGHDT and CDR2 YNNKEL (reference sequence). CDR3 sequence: CASSHVAENPYEQYF. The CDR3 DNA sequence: TGTGCCAGCAGCCACGTCGCGGAGAACCCCTACGAGCAGTACTTC.

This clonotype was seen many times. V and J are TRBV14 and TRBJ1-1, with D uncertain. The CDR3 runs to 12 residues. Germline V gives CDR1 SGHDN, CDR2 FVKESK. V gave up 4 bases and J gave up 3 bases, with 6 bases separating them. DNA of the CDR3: TGTGCCAGCAGCCGAGGGCACACTGAAGCTTTCTTT. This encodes CASSRGHTEAFF. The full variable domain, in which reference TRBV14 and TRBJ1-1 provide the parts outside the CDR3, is EAGVTQFPSHSVIEKGQTVTLRCDPISGHDNLYWYRRVMGKEIKFLLHFVKESKQDESGMPNNRFLAERTGGTYSTLKVQPAELEDSGVYFCASSRGHTEAFFGQGTRLTVV.

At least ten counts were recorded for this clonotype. The DNA of the CDR3 is TGTGCCAGCAGCCTTCTCGGGGCTGGGGCCAATGAAAAACTGTTTTTT. Protein product: CASSLLGAGANEKLFF. V and J are TRBV7-2 and TRBJ1-4; weak D call: TRBD1 (5 bases). Per germline, CDR1 SGHTA and CDR2 FQGNSA. The V end lost 5 bases, the J end lost 5 bases, and 18 bases lay between the germline ends. This CDR3 contains 16 residues. The entire variable domain, with the rest obtained from reference TRBV7-2 and TRBJ1-4, is as follows: GAGVSQSPSNKVTEKGKDVELRCDPISGHTALYWYRQSLGQGLEFLIYFQGNSAPDKSGLPSDRFSAERTGGSVSTLTIQRTQQEDSAVYLCASSLLGAGANEKLFFGSGTQLSVL.

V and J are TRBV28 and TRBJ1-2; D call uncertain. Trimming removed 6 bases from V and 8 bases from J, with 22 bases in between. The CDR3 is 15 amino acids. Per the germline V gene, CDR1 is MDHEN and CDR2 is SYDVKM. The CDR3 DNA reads TGTGCCAGCAGCCAGTTGACCCCGCGAGGATCCGGCTACACCTTC. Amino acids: CASSQLTPRGSGYTF.

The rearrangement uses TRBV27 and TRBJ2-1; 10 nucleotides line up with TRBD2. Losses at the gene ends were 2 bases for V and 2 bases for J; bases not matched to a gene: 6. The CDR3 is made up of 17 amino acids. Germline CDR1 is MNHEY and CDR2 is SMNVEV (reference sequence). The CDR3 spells CASSLQRTSGAYNEQFF. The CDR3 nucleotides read TGTGCCAGCAGTTTACAACGGACTAGCGGCGCCTACAATGAGCAGTTCTTC.

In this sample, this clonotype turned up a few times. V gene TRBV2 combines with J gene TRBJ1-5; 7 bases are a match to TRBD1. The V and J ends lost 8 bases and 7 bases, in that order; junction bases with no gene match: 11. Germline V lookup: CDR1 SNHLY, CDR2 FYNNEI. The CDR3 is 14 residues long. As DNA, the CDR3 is TGTGCCAGCGCGAAACAGGGGACGGGACAGCCCCAGCATTTT. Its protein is CASAKQGTGQPQHF.

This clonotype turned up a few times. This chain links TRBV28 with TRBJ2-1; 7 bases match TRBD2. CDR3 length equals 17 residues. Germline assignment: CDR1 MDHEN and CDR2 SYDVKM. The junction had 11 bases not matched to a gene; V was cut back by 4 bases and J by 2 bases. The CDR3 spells CASSSPVASGPYNEQFF. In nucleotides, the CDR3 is TGTGCCAGCAGTTCCCCGGTAGCTAGCGGCCCCTACAATGAGCAGTTCTTC.

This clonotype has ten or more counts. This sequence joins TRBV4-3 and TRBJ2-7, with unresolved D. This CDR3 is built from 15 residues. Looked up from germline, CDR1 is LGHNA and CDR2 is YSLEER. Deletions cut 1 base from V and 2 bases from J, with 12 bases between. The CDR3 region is CASSQGAGLAYEQYF. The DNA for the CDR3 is TGCGCCAGCAGCCAAGGGGCCGGGTTGGCCTACGAGCAGTACTTC.

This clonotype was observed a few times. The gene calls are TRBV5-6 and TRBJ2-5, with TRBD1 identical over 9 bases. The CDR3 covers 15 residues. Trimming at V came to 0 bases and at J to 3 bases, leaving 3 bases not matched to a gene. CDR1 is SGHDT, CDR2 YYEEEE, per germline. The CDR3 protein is CASSLVGQGKETQYF. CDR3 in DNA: TGTGCCAGCAGCTTGGTGGGACAGGGTAAAGAGACCCAGTACTTC. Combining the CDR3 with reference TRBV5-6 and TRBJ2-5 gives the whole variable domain DAGVTQSPTHLIKTRGQQVTLRCSPKSGHDTVSWYQQALGQGPQFIFQYYEEEERQRGNFPDRFSGHQFPNYSSELNVNALLLGDSALYLCASSLVGQGKETQYFGPGTRLLVL.

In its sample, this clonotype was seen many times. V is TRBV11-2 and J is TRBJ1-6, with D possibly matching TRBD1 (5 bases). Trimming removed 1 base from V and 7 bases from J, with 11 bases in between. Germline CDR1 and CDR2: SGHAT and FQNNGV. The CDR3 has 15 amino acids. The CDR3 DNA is TGTGCCAGCAGCTTAGCTATAGGGGAGAATTCACCCCTCCACTTT. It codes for CASSLAIGENSPLHF. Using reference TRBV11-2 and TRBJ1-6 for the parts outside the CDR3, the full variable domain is EAGVAQSPRYKIIEKRQSVAFWCNPISGHATLYWYQQILGQGPKLLIQFQNNGVVDDSQLPKDRFSAERLKGVDSTLKIQPAKLEDSAVYLCASSLAIGENSPLHFGNGTRLTVT.

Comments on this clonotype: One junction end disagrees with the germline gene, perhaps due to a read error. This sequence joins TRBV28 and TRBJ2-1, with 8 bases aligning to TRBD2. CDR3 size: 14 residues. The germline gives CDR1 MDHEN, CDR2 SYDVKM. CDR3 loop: CASRAGTRVNDQFF. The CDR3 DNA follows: TGTGCCAGCAGGGCCGGGACTAGGGTCAATGACCAGTTCTTC. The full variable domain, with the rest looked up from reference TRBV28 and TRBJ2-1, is DVKVTQSSRYLVKRTGEKVFLECVQDMDHENMFWYRQDPGLGLRLIYFSYDVKMKEKGDIPEGYSVSREKKERFSLILESASTNQTSMYLCASRAGTRVNDQFFGPGTRLTVL.

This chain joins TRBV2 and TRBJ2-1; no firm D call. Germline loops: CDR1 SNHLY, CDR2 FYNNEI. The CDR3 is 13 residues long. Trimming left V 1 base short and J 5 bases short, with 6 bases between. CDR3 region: CASSEGWDNEQFF. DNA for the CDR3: TGTGCCAGCAGTGAAGGGTGGGACAATGAGCAGTTCTTC.

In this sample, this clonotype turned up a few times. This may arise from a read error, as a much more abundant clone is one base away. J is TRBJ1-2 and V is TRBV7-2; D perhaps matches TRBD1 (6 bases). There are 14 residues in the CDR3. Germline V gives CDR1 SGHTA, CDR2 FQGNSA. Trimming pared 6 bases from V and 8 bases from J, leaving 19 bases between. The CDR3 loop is CASRMAGATQGYTF. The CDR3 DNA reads TGTGCCAGCAGAATGGCAGGGGCTACCCAGGGCTACACCTTC.

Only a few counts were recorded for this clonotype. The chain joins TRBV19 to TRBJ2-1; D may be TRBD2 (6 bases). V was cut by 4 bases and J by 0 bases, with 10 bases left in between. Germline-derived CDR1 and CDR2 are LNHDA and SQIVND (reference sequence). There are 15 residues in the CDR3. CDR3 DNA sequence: TGTGCCAGTAGTAATAGCGGATTCTCCTACAATGAGCAGTTCTTC. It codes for CASSNSGFSYNEQFF.

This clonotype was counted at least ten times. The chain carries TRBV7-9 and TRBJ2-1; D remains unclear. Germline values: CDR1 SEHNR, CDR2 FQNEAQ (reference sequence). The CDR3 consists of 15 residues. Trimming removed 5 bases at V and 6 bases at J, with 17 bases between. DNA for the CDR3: TGTGCCAGCAGCCCACCAGGATTATCTCGCAATGAGCAGTTCTTC. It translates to CASSPPGLSRNEQFF.

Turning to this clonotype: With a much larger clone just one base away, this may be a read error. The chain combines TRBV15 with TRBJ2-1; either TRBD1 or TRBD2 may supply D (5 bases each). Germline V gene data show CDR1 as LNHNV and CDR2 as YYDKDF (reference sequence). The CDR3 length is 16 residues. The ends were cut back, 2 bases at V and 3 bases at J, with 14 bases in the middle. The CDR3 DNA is TGTGCCACCAGCAGACGGGGCTCTCCTAACTACAATGAGCAGTTCTTC. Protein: CATSRRGSPNYNEQFF. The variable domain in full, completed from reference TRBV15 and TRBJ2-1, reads DAMVIQNPRYQVTQFGKPVTLSCSQTLNHNVMYWYQQKSSQAPKLLFHYYDKDFNNEADTPDNFQSRRPNTSFCFLDIRSPGLGDTAMYLCATSRRGSPNYNEQFFGPGTRLTVL.

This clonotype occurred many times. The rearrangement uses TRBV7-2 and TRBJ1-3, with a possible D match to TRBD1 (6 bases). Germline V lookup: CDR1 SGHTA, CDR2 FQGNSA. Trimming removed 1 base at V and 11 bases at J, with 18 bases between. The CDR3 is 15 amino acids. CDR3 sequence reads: CASSLGSRGVNAIYF. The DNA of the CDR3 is TGTGCCAGCAGCTTAGGTTCCAGGGGAGTCAACGCCATATATTTT. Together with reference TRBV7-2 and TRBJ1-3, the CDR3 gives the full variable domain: GAGVSQSPSNKVTEKGKDVELRCDPISGHTALYWYRQSLGQGLEFLIYFQGNSAPDKSGLPSDRFSAERTGGSVSTLTIQRTQQEDSAVYLCASSLGSRGVNAIYFGEGSWLTVV.

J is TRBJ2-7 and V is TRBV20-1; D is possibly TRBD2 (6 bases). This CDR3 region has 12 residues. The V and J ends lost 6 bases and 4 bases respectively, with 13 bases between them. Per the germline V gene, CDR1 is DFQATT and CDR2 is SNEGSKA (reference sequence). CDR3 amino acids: CSAAGLRYEQYF. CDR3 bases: TGCAGTGCCGCGGGACTCAGGTACGAGCAGTACTTC.

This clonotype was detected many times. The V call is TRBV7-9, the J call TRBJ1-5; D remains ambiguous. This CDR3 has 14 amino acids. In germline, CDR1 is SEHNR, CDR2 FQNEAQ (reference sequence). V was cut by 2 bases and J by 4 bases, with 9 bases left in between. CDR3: CASSLPGRNQPQHF. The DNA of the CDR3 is TGTGCCAGCAGCTTACCGGGTAGGAATCAGCCCCAGCATTTT. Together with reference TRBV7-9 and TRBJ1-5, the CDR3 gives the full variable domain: DTGVSQNPRHKITKRGQNVTFRCDPISEHNRLYWYRQTLGQGPEFLTYFQNEAQLEKSRLLSDRFSAERPKGSFSTLEIQRTEQGDSAMYLCASSLPGRNQPQHFGDGTRLSIL.

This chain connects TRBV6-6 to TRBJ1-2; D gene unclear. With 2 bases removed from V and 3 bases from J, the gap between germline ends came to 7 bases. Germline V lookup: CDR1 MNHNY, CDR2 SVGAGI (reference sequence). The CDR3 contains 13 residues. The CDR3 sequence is CASSYGPDYGYTF. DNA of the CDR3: TGTGCCAGCAGTTACGGTCCAGACTATGGCTACACCTTC.